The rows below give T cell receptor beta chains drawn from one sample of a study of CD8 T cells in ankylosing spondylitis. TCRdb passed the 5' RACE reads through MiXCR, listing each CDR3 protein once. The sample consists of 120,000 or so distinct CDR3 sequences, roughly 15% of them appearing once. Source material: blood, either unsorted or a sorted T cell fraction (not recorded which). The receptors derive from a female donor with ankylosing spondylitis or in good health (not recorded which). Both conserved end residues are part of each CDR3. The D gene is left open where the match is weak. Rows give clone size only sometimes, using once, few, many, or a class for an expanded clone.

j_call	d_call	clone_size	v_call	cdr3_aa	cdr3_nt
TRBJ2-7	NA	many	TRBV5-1	CASRGNYEQYF	TGCGCCAGCAGGGGCAACTACGAGCAGTACTTC
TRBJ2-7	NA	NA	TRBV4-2	CASSQGEDSSYEQYF	TGTGCCAGCAGCCAAGGGGAGGACTCCTCCTACGAGCAGTACTTC
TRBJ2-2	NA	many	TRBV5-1	CASRNLNTGELFF	TGCGCCAGCAGGAACCTTAACACCGGGGAGCTGTTTTTT
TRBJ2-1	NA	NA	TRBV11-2	CASSLVGGAVINEQFF	TGTGCCAGCAGCTTAGTGGGGGGGGCCGTCATCAATGAGCAGTTCTTC
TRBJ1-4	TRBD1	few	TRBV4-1	CASSQTGFKSGDNEKLFF	TGCGCCAGCAGCCAGACAGGGTTCAAATCCGGAGATAATGAAAAACTGTTTTTT
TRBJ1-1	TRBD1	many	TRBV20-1	CSAMQGGFGDTEAFF	TGCAGTGCTATGCAGGGGGGTTTTGGGGACACTGAAGCTTTCTTT
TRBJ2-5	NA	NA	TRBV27	CASSLPQVQETQYF	TGTGCCAGCAGTTTACCACAGGTCCAAGAGACCCAGTACTTC
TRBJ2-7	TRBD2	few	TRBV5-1	CASSQPTSGRHLEQYF	TGCGCCAGCAGCCAGCCTACTAGCGGGAGGCATCTCGAGCAGTACTTC
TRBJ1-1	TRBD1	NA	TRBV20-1	CSAGDRGPGTEAFF	TGCAGTGCTGGTGACAGGGGCCCGGGCACTGAAGCTTTCTTT
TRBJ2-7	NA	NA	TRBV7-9	CASSSLFSHEQYF	TGTGCCAGCAGCTCGTTATTCAGCCACGAGCAGTACTTC
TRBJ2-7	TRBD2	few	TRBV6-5	CASSYAGLAVSYEQYF	TGTGCCAGCAGTTACGCCGGACTAGCGGTCTCCTACGAGCAGTACTTC
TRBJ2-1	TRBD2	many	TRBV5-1	CASSLGTSGNNEQFF	TGCGCCAGCAGCCTAGGGACTAGCGGAAACAATGAGCAGTTCTTC
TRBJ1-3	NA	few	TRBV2	CASKPSTSGNTIYF	TGTGCCAGCAAGCCCAGTACCTCTGGAAACACCATATATTTT
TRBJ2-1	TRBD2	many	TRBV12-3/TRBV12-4	CASSRGAGGANEQFF	TGTGCCAGCAGTAGGGGAGCGGGAGGGGCCAATGAGCAGTTCTTC
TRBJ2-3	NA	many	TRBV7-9	CASSRGWGPLTTDTQYF	TGTGCCAGCAGCCGGGGTTGGGGGCCATTGACCACAGATACGCAGTATTTT
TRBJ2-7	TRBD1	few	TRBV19	CASSTLDRGLAYEQYF	TGTGCCAGTAGTACCCTTGACAGGGGGCTAGCCTACGAGCAGTACTTC
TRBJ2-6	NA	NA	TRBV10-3	CAISASSGANVLTF	TGTGCCATCAGTGCGTCCTCTGGGGCCAACGTCCTGACTTTC
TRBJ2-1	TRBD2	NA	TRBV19	CASSSSTRLAGGHLARFF	TGTGCCAGTAGTTCCTCAACCCGACTAGCGGGGGGGCATCTAGCTCGGTTCTTC
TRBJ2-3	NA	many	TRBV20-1	CSARRDTQYF	TGCAGTGCTAGGAGGGATACGCAGTATTTT
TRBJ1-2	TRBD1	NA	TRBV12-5	CASGLVLGQGADYGYTF	TGTGCTAGTGGTTTGGTACTGGGACAGGGGGCTGACTATGGCTACACCTTC
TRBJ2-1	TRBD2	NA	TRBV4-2	CASSQGPGLAEGTEQFF	TGTGCCAGCAGCCAAGGTCCTGGACTAGCGGAGGGGACGGAGCAGTTCTTC
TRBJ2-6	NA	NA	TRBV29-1	CSVVQSSGANGLTF	TGCAGCGTAGTACAGAGCTCTGGGGCCAACGGCCTGACTTTC
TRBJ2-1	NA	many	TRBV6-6	CASSPLNEQFF	TGTGCCAGCAGCCCCCTAAATGAGCAGTTCTTC
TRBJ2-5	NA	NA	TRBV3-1	CTSSPTGMRETQYF	TGTACCAGCAGCCCGACTGGAATGCGAGAGACCCAGTACTTC
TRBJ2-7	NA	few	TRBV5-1	CASSPTNWDTHEQYF	TGCGCCAGCAGCCCTACGAATTGGGACACCCACGAGCAGTACTTC
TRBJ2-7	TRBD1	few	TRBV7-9	CASSPVVGQGTHEQYF	TGTGCCAGCAGCCCCGTTGTGGGACAGGGCACACACGAGCAGTACTTC
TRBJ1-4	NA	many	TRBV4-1	CASSQRTQRDEKLFF	TGCGCCAGCAGCCAAAGGACACAACGAGATGAAAAACTGTTTTTT
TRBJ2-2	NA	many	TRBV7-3	CASSLMLTGELFF	TGTGCCAGCAGCTTAATGCTAACCGGGGAGCTGTTTTTT
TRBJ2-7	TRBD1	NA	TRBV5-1	CASSMEQGGSYEQYF	TGCGCCAGCAGTATGGAACAGGGGGGCTCCTACGAGCAGTACTTC
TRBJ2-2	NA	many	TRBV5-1	CASSQGPGGTGELFF	TGCGCCAGCAGCCAGGGACCCGGCGGAACCGGGGAGCTGTTTTTT
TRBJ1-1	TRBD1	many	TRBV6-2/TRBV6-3	CASSYSSRGGFTEAFF	TGTGCCAGCAGTTACTCTTCGCGAGGGGGCTTCACTGAAGCTTTCTTT
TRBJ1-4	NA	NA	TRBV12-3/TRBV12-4	CASRNTKGKLFF	TGTGCCAGCAGAAATACAAAGGGAAAACTGTTTTTT